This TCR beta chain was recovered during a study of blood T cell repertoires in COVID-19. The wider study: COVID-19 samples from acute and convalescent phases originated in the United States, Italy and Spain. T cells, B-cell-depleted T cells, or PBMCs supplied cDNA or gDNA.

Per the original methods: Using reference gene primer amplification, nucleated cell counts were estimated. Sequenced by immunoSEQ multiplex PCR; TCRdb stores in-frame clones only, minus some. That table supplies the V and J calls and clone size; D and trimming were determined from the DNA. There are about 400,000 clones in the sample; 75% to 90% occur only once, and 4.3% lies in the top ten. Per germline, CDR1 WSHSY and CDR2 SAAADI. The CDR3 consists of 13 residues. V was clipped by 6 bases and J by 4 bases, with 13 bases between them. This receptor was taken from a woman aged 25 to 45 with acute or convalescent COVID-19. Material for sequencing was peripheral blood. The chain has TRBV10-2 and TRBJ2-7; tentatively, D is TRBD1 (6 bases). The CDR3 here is CASRFAGEYEQYF. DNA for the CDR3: TGCGCCAGCAGGTTTGCAGGGGAGTACGAGCAGTACTTC.